This is a list of T cell receptor beta chains from one sample in a study of cytomegalovirus exposure and HLA in healthy donors. TCRdb keeps only in-frame clones here, not all; method: immunoSEQ multiplex PCR. The sample gives 110,000 to 150,000 clones, 80% to 95% of which show up once; 0.55% to 0.8% is in the top ten. Sequences were obtained from PBMCs. These receptor sequences come from a man aged 18 to 29 in good health and CMV-seronegative. Each CDR3 is given with its conserved first and last residue. The order of the fields is J gene, CDR3 length, V gene, clone size, D gene, CDR3 DNA, CDR3 protein. The D gene is left open where the match is weak. Some rows have no size entry. The others give once, few or many, or a class for an expanded clone.

>TRBJ2-2|17|TRBV28|-|TRBD2
TGTGCCACCCTGGGTTGGGGGGGAGGAGCGAACACCGGGGAGCTGTTTTTT
CATLGWGGGANTGELFF
>TRBJ1-3|11|TRBV2|few|-
TGTGCCAGCAGCCCGAACAGGGAGTTGAGTTTT
CASSPNRELSF
>TRBJ1-5|15|TRBV6-1|once|TRBD1
TGTGCCAGCACCGTCAAGGGACAGGGGAGTCAGCCCCAGCATTTT
CASTVKGQGSQPQHF
>TRBJ2-2|13|TRBV2|-|TRBD2
TGTGCCAGGGGAGGGACGGGAGCCGGGGAGCTGTTTTTT
CARGGTGAGELFF
>TRBJ1-2|13|TRBV7-9|-|-
TGTGCCAGCACCCTCGGGGGGAACTATGGCTACACCTTC
CASTLGGNYGYTF
>TRBJ2-5|15|TRBV5-4|-|TRBD2
TGTGCCAGCAGCCCACTAGCGGGGGGTAGAGAGACCCAGTACTTC
CASSPLAGGRETQYF
>TRBJ2-2|13|TRBV5-1|-|-
TGCGCCAGCAGCTTGGTCCAGGCCGGGGAGCTGTTTTTT
CASSLVQAGELFF
>TRBJ1-5|15|TRBV6-5|-|TRBD1
TGTGCCAGCAAAGGGACAGGGGCGCCAAATCAGCCCCAGCATTTT
CASKGTGAPNQPQHF
>TRBJ2-2|15|TRBV19|-|-
TGTGCCAGTAGTATTGAAAGCAGGCCCACCGGGGAGCTGTTTTTT
CASSIESRPTGELFF
>TRBJ1-1|14|TRBV7-9|-|TRBD1
TGTGCCAGCAGCTGGGGACAGGATTACACTGAAGCTTTCTTT
CASSWGQDYTEAFF
>TRBJ2-5|17|TRBV4-1|once|TRBD2
TGCGCCAGCAGCCGCGTCGGGGGGGGGACCCTAAAAGAGACCCAGTACTTC
CASSRVGGGTLKETQYF
>TRBJ1-2|18|TRBV18|few|TRBD1
TGTGCCAGCTCACCATTGGCTGGGACAGGGGCCGCCATTTATGGCTACACCTTC
CASSPLAGTGAAIYGYTF
>TRBJ1-1|13|TRBV29-1|-|TRBD1
TGCAGCGTTGAAGACAGGGGGGACACTGAAGCTTTCTTT
CSVEDRGDTEAFF
>TRBJ1-3|16|TRBV6-5|-|TRBD1
TGTGCCAGCAGTTACTCAGGGGGCTTGACTGGAAACACCATATATTTT
CASSYSGGLTGNTIYF
>TRBJ2-1|15|TRBV5-1|-|TRBD2
TGCGCCAGCACCCTCCGTAGCGGGGGGGCCAATGAGCAGTTCTTC
CASTLRSGGANEQFF
>TRBJ2-5|15|TRBV6-1|-|TRBD1
TGTGCCAGCAGTGAGCCGGACAGGGGACGGGAGACCCAGTACTTC
CASSEPDRGRETQYF
>TRBJ1-5|14|TRBV6-1|-|TRBD1
TGTGCCAGCAACAGGGGAGGTGGCAATCAGCCCCAGCATTTT
CASNRGGGNQPQHF
>TRBJ2-1|16|TRBV2|-|-
TGTGCCAGCCCCGGGACTCGCCTCCCCCAGTCCAATGAGCAGTTCTTC
CASPGTRLPQSNEQFF
>TRBJ1-5|18|TRBV5-8|-|TRBD1
TGTGCCAGCAGCGTTAGCCTAATCCTCAGGGGGAGCAATCAGCCCCAGCATTTT
CASSVSLILRGSNQPQHF
>TRBJ2-3|15|TRBV6-1|-|-
TGTGCCAGCACCCTTTTTGGGGGGGGGCAGGTTACGCAGTATTTT
CASTLFGGGQVTQYF
>TRBJ1-2|15|TRBV7-8|-|TRBD1
TGTGCCAGCAGCCGTAGACAGGGAGCTAACTATGGCTACACCTTC
CASSRRQGANYGYTF
>TRBJ1-5|13|TRBV7-2|-|-
TGTGCCAGCAGCTTAAACTCTTGGCAGCCCCAGCATTTT
CASSLNSWQPQHF
>TRBJ2-2|13|TRBV18|-|-
TGTGCCAGCTTCCATGACAGGTCCGGGGAGCTGTTTTTT
CASFHDRSGELFF
>TRBJ2-3|17|TRBV5-1|-|-
TGCGCCAGCAGCTTGGTCCCGACAGGTAGGGGCACAGATACGCAGTATTTT
CASSLVPTGRGTDTQYF
>TRBJ1-4|20|TRBV28|-|-
TGTGCCAGCAGTTTACTTCCGGGGGGGAGGCTAAAGGCAACTAATGAAAAACTGTTTTTT
CASSLLPGGRLKATNEKLFF
>TRBJ2-1|17|TRBV11-3|-|TRBD1
TGTGCCAGCAGCTTAACCACCGGGACAGGAACCTACAATGAGCAGTTCTTC
CASSLTTGTGTYNEQFF
>TRBJ2-2|16|TRBV7-8|-|TRBD2
TGTGCCAGCAGCATAACGGGGGGACGAGACACCGGGGAGCTGTTTTTT
CASSITGGRDTGELFF
>TRBJ2-1|13|TRBV5-1|-|TRBD1
TGCGCCACCAAGGGTGGGGGGACAGGTGAGCAGTTCTTC
CATKGGGTGEQFF
>TRBJ1-2|14|TRBV6-5|-|-
TGTGCCAGCAGTTACGCGGCAGGGTACTATGGCTACACCTTC
CASSYAAGYYGYTF
>TRBJ1-3|14|TRBV7-9|-|TRBD1
TGTGCCAGCAGCTTTGGACAGGGCGCAGACACCATATATTTT
CASSFGQGADTIYF
>TRBJ2-2|16|TRBV6-5|-|TRBD2
TGTGCCAGCAGTTACGGGACTAAGTGGAACACCGGGGAGCTGTTTTTT
CASSYGTKWNTGELFF
>TRBJ1-1|13|TRBV4-1|-|-
TGCGCCAGCAGCCAAGAAGGAGGGACTGAAGCTTTCTTT
CASSQEGGTEAFF
>TRBJ2-1|15|TRBV7-2|-|-
TGTGCCAGCAGCTTATATCCAGCGGCCACCTCTGAGCAGTTCTTC
CASSLYPAATSEQFF
>TRBJ2-2|17|TRBV7-9|-|TRBD1
TGTGCCAGCAGCTCAAAACCGGGACAGGGCCGAACCGGGGAGCTGTTTTTT
CASSSKPGQGRTGELFF
>TRBJ2-3|17|TRBV9|once|TRBD2
TGTGCCAGCAGCGTAGCTCCACTAGCGGGGGGTTCGGATACGCAGTATTTT
CASSVAPLAGGSDTQYF
>TRBJ2-4|14|TRBV11-3|-|-
TGTGCCAGCAGCTTACAGGGGGCCAAAAACATTCAGTACTTC
CASSLQGAKNIQYF
>TRBJ1-2|15|TRBV4-1|-|-
TGCGCCAGCAGCCAAGAACCTGCTAGTAACTATGGCTACACCTTC
CASSQEPASNYGYTF
>TRBJ1-1|14|TRBV7-6|-|-
TGTGCCAGCAGCTTAACATCTAGGAACACTGAAGCTTTCTTT
CASSLTSRNTEAFF
>TRBJ2-7|14|TRBV5-8|-|TRBD2
TGTGCCAGCAGCTATGAAGAGCGGGGTTACGAGCAGTACTTC
CASSYEERGYEQYF
>TRBJ1-2|16|TRBV7-2|-|TRBD1
TGTGCCAGCAGCCTACCAACACAGGGGTCTAACTATGGCTACACCTTC
CASSLPTQGSNYGYTF
>TRBJ2-7|12|TRBV5-4|-|-
TGTGCCAGCACCAATGTAGGGGGCGAGCAGTACTTC
CASTNVGGEQYF
>TRBJ2-5|14|TRBV18|-|-
TGTGCCAGCTCACCTCAGACTAGGGAAGAGACCCAGTACTTC
CASSPQTREETQYF
>TRBJ1-5|15|TRBV5-8|-|-
TGTGCCAGCAGCTTGGGACAGATTAGCAATCAGCCCCAGCATTTT
CASSLGQISNQPQHF
>TRBJ2-5|16|TRBV4-2|-|TRBD2
TGTGCCAGCAGCTCGACCGGGACTAGCGGCCAAGAGACCCAGTACTTC
CASSSTGTSGQETQYF
>TRBJ1-2|14|TRBV6-1|-|-
TGTGCCAGCAGTGAAGCCCGGGGTTCCTATGGCTACACCTTC
CASSEARGSYGYTF
>TRBJ2-5|16|TRBV10-1|-|-
TGCGCCAGCAGTGATGGCCTTCCAGGGCGTACGGAGACCCAGTACTTC
CASSDGLPGRTETQYF
>TRBJ2-1|17|TRBV21-1|-|-
TGTGCCAGCAGCAAAGTCGGGACTGAGTCTTCCTACAATGAGCAGTTCTTC
CASSKVGTESSYNEQFF
>TRBJ2-3|16|TRBV5-1|-|TRBD2
TGCGCCAGCAGCTTGGCCCTAGCGGGAGTAAGAGATACGCAGTATTTT
CASSLALAGVRDTQYF
>TRBJ2-5|12|TRBV30|once|-
TGTGCCTGGACGGGGGGCGGAGAGACCCAGTACTTC
CAWTGGGETQYF
>TRBJ2-5|14|TRBV5-4|once|-
TGTGCCAGCAGCTTGGGAAGGGGCCAAGAGACCCAGTACTTC
CASSLGRGQETQYF